This T cell receptor (beta chain) was captured by sequencing in a study of vaccination and CD4 T cells after COVID-19. Study-wide background: Convalescent persons amounted to six males plus four females, two of whom were Hispanic. Median time from COVID diagnosis to post-COVID sampling was under 120 days (35 to 161). Investigators stimulated cells with overlapping spike peptides drawn from SARS-CoV-2, HCoV-NL63, HCoV-OC43 and HCoV-229E.

The sample's treatment: 10-day PBMC culture with coronavirus spike peptide pools or control peptides (ViraFEST assay). With the Oncomine TCR Beta short-read assay, DNA from cultured CD4+ T cells was sequenced. DNA came from CD4+ T cells after culture. TCRdb called the PCR reads again in MiXCR, with one record for every CDR3 protein. Among some 3,900 distinct CDR3 sequences listed, approximately 43% were seen once. This clonotype appeared a few times. The target antigen is unknown. The CDR3 runs 16 residues. After removal of 2 bases from V and 3 bases from J, the junction contained 6 bases not matched to a gene. The V gene's germline CDR1 is MNHEY and CDR2 SVGAGI.

The sample consisted of CD4+ T cells from blood, cultured in vitro. This receptor was taken from a human donor who had recovered from COVID-19. V gene TRBV6-5 combines with J gene TRBJ2-7; 11 nucleotides align to TRBD2. This CDR3 is CASSYKSSGRFYEQYF. DNA of the CDR3: TGTGCCAGCAGTTACAAGTCTAGCGGGAGGTTCTACGAGCAGTACTTC.